A selection of T cell receptor beta chains follows, all from one sample in a study of shared clonotypes between healthy human individuals. Sequencing used immunoSEQ multiplex PCR; TCRdb keeps in-frame clones, though not all of them. The sample lists around 1.9 million clones; 90% to 95% were seen once. The source material was naive CD8+ T cells from PBMCs. The receptors stem from a man in his late teens or twenties in good health. Some clones in this sample may be carry-over from other donors' samples. CDR3s include the opening cysteine and the closing phenylalanine or tryptophan. A D gene is named only where the DNA matches it firmly. Part of the rows lack a size; the others show once, few, many or a class for expanded clones.

TRBJ2-1	TRBV7-2	-	-	CASSLDSSYNEQFF	TGTGCCAGCAGCTTAGATAGCTCCTACAATGAGCAGTTCTTC
TRBJ2-7	TRBV7-2	TRBD2	-	CASSPGLGLEQYF	TGTGCCAGCAGCCCGGGACTAGGTCTCGAGCAGTACTTC
TRBJ1-1	TRBV27	TRBD1	-	CASSSYIGTGEAFF	TGTGCCAGCAGTTCCTATATCGGGACAGGTGAAGCTTTCTTT
TRBJ1-3	TRBV7-6	-	-	CASSLSSPGNTIYF	TGTGCCAGCAGCTTAAGCTCCCCGGGAAACACCATATATTTT
TRBJ2-7	TRBV12-5	TRBD2	-	CASGATYCWREAGEQYF	TGTGCTAGTGGCGCGACGTACTGCTGGCGGGAGGCCGGCGAGCAGTACTTC
TRBJ2-6	TRBV7-9	-	-	CASSLDTGLFSGANVLTF	TGTGCCAGCAGCTTAGACACAGGGCTTTTCTCTGGGGCCAACGTCCTGACTTTC
TRBJ2-3	TRBV13	-	-	CASSSFRSSTDTQYF	TGTGCCAGCAGCTCTTTCCGCTCTAGCACAGATACGCAGTATTTT
TRBJ2-1	TRBV27	-	-	CASSPTGPNEQFF	TGTGCCAGCAGCCCGACAGGACCCAATGAGCAGTTCTTC
TRBJ2-7	TRBV9	-	-	CASSNPSGGGEYEQYF	TGTGCCAGCAGCAACCCTAGTGGAGGGGGCGAGTACGAGCAGTACTTC
TRBJ2-1	TRBV25-1	-	-	CASSVKGLGGTRYNEQFF	TGTGCCAGCAGTGTAAAGGGGTTGGGTGGGACACGATACAATGAGCAGTTCTTC
TRBJ2-7	TRBV27	-	-	CASSYGTHYEQYF	TGTGCCAGCAGTTACGGGACACACTACGAGCAGTACTTC
TRBJ1-1	TRBV27	-	-	CASSLWGGNTEAFF	TGTGCCAGCAGTTTATGGGGTGGGAACACTGAAGCTTTCTTT
TRBJ2-5	TRBV7-8	TRBD1	-	CASSFSRQGSTWETQYF	TGTGCCAGCAGTTTCTCTAGACAGGGGTCGACGTGGGAGACCCAGTACTTC
TRBJ2-7	TRBV7-9	-	-	CASRANWASSYEQYF	TGTGCCAGCAGGGCGAATTGGGCTAGTTCCTACGAGCAGTACTTC
TRBJ2-2	TRBV7-9	-	-	CASSLYAGTGELFF	TGTGCCAGCAGCTTATATGCCGGGACCGGGGAGCTGTTTTTT
TRBJ2-2	TRBV15	TRBD1	-	CATSIGRRQGSSTGELFF	TGTGCCACCAGTATTGGCCGCAGACAGGGTAGTAGCACCGGGGAGCTGTTTTTT
TRBJ2-7	TRBV7-9	-	-	CASSSPDGFYEQYF	TGTGCCAGCAGCTCGCCGGACGGGTTCTACGAGCAGTACTTC
TRBJ2-1	TRBV19	-	-	CASSMGRVSYNEQFF	TGTGCCAGTAGTATGGGAAGGGTCAGCTACAATGAGCAGTTCTTC
TRBJ2-3	TRBV12-5	-	-	CASAPSGERSTDTQYF	TGTGCTAGTGCCCCCTCCGGCGAGCGGAGCACAGATACGCAGTATTTT
TRBJ1-2	TRBV27	-	-	CASSPRGARGYTF	TGTGCCAGCAGTCCTAGAGGGGCTCGGGGCTACACCTTC
TRBJ2-3	TRBV7-3	TRBD1	-	CASSLIGSGGADTQYF	TGTGCCAGCAGCTTAATAGGGTCAGGGGGCGCAGATACGCAGTATTTT
TRBJ1-2	TRBV13	-	-	CASSLGARGGYTF	TGTGCCAGCAGCTTAGGGGCGCGGGGTGGCTACACCTTC
TRBJ2-7	TRBV19	TRBD1	once	CASSGQIRDEQYF	TGTGCCAGTTCGGGACAGATTCGCGACGAGCAGTACTTC
TRBJ2-1	TRBV7-9	-	once	CASSFASGTNRYNEQFF	TGTGCCAGCAGCTTCGCATCCGGGACCAACCGCTACAATGAGCAGTTCTTC
TRBJ2-7	TRBV2	-	-	CASSPSSSYEQYF	TGTGCCAGCTCGCCTAGCAGCTCCTACGAGCAGTACTTC
TRBJ2-7	TRBV7-9	-	-	CASSLVGGDSEQYF	TGTGCCAGCAGCTTAGTTGGCGGGGACAGCGAGCAGTACTTC
TRBJ2-5	TRBV19	-	-	CASSSQGETQYF	TGTGCCAGTAGTAGTCAAGGAGAGACCCAGTACTTC
TRBJ2-3	TRBV4-2	-	once	CASSQVLASSTDTQYF	TGTGCCAGCAGCCAAGTTCTAGCGTCTAGCACAGATACGCAGTATTTT
TRBJ1-5	TRBV30	-	-	CAWSAGTRGAPQHF	TGTGCCTGGAGTGCGGGAACACGCGGGGCGCCCCAGCATTTT
TRBJ2-7	TRBV5-4	-	-	CASSPIEAYEQYF	TGTGCCAGCAGCCCGATCGAGGCCTACGAGCAGTACTTC
TRBJ2-1	TRBV27	TRBD1	-	CASSGRDRAYNEQFF	TGTGCCAGCAGTGGCCGGGACAGGGCCTACAATGAGCAGTTCTTC
TRBJ1-1	TRBV5-1	-	-	CASSLVAATNTEAFF	TGCGCCAGCAGCTTGGTAGCAGCGACGAACACTGAAGCTTTCTTT
TRBJ2-7	TRBV19	TRBD2	-	CASSSRSGSSYEQYF	TGTGCCAGTAGTAGCCGTAGCGGGAGCTCCTACGAGCAGTACTTC
TRBJ2-7	TRBV7-9	-	-	CASSWGQTSPIEQYF	TGTGCCAGCAGCTGGGGACAGACTAGTCCTATAGAGCAGTACTTC
TRBJ2-3	TRBV4-2	-	-	CASSQDPVLSTDTQYF	TGTGCCAGCAGCCAAGATCCAGTCTTAAGCACAGATACGCAGTATTTT
TRBJ1-2	TRBV29-1	-	-	CSVERGGLGGYTF	TGCAGCGTTGAACGGGGGGGCTTGGGCGGCTACACCTTC
TRBJ2-1	TRBV5-1	-	once	CASSLAAGRYNEQFF	TGCGCCAGCAGCTTGGCCGCGGGACGATACAATGAGCAGTTCTTC
TRBJ2-7	TRBV27	-	-	CASSLVGRGTYEQYF	TGTGCCAGCAGTTTAGTCGGCAGGGGCACGTACGAGCAGTACTTC
TRBJ2-1	TRBV28	-	-	CASDPSHWGLAREQFF	TGTGCCAGCGACCCTTCCCACTGGGGCCTCGCCCGTGAGCAGTTCTTC
TRBJ2-7	TRBV11-2	-	-	CASSGGAGTSYEQYF	TGTGCCAGCAGCGGCGGGGCGGGGACTTCCTACGAGCAGTACTTC
TRBJ2-2	TRBV27	TRBD1	-	CASSFTGQANTGELFF	TGTGCCAGCAGTTTCACGGGACAGGCGAACACCGGGGAGCTGTTTTTT
TRBJ2-7	TRBV5-1	TRBD1	-	CASSFGQGIAGEQYF	TGCGCCAGCAGCTTCGGACAGGGGATAGCGGGCGAGCAGTACTTC
TRBJ1-1	TRBV7-9	TRBD1	-	CASTDRQGSTEAFF	TGTGCCAGCACCGATCGACAGGGGTCCACTGAAGCTTTCTTT
TRBJ1-1	TRBV27	TRBD1	-	CASSLTGTGGGTEAFF	TGTGCCAGCAGTTTAACCGGGACAGGGGGCGGCACTGAAGCTTTCTTT
TRBJ2-1	TRBV5-4	-	-	CASSSWDSSYSEQFF	TGTGCCAGCAGCTCCTGGGATAGCTCCTACAGTGAGCAGTTCTTC
TRBJ2-7	TRBV4-2	TRBD2	-	CASSTGLVSYEQYF	TGTGCCAGCAGCACAGGACTAGTATCCTACGAGCAGTACTTC
TRBJ2-7	TRBV11-3	TRBD2	-	CASSALAGVQYF	TGTGCCAGCAGCGCACTAGCGGGAGTGCAGTACTTC
TRBJ1-1	TRBV19	TRBD1	few	CASSMGTGPPEAFF	TGTGCCAGTAGTATGGGGACAGGGCCCCCTGAAGCTTTCTTT
TRBJ2-2	TRBV13	-	-	CASSQLASAGTGELFF	TGTGCCAGCAGCCAGTTGGCCTCTGCGGGCACCGGGGAGCTGTTTTTT
TRBJ1-1	TRBV6-1	-	once	CASSGFSVSGRGSSTEAFF	TGTGCCAGCAGTGGTTTCTCCGTTAGCGGGAGGGGCAGTAGCACTGAAGCTTTCTTT
TRBJ2-7	TRBV6-5	-	-	CASSYSILRPYEQYF	TGTGCCAGCAGTTACTCGATTCTTAGGCCCTACGAGCAGTACTTC
TRBJ2-7	TRBV6-5	-	-	CASSYLEQAGEQYF	TGTGCCAGCAGTTACTTAGAACAGGCGGGCGAGCAGTACTTC